This T cell receptor (beta chain) was identified during a study of blood T cell repertoires in COVID-19. Overall study: Sample material is recorded as cDNA or gDNA derived from T cells, B-cell-depleted T cells, or PBMCs.

The CDR3 is 16 residues long. Deletions cut 0 bases from V and 5 bases from J, with 16 bases between. Germline CDR1 is LGHNT and CDR2 is FRNRAP. Per the original methods: The assay estimated nucleated cells by amplifying reference gene primers. Only in-frame clones appear in the TCRdb table, and some are missing; sequencing was by immunoSEQ multiplex PCR. From that table come the V and J calls and clone size; the DNA was used to work out D and trimming. This table has roughly 440,000 clones, approximately 90% appearing once. The table lists this clone with a count of one. Seattle patient enrollment occurred during active infection, with longitudinal follow-up thereafter.

This clonotype originated in a woman between 50 and 59 years old with COVID-19, enrolled during active disease. The V gene is TRBV12-5, the J gene TRBJ1-1, with TRBD1 as a possible D gene (5 bases). Sequenced sample: peripheral blood. The CDR3 coding sequence is TGTGCTAGTGGTTTGGTACTGGGGCGAGAAAGGACTGAAGCTTTCTTT. Protein sequence: CASGLVLGRERTEAFF.